A single sample gave rise to the 14 T cell receptor beta chains below, sequenced in a study of T-cell memory formation after mild COVID-19. MiXCR, applied by TCRdb to the 5' RACE reads, yields one record per CDR3 protein. The sample contains 400,000 or so distinct CDR3 sequences, more than 20% of which appear only once. Material: PBMCs or a T cell subset sorted from them (not recorded which). These receptors were collected from an adult woman who had mild COVID-19 (a few samples of this study predate the infection). Cell type and time point are not known.

The chain couples TRBV5-1 to TRBJ2-7; TRBD2 is a possible D gene (6 bases). The V and J ends lost 0 bases and 3 bases respectively, with 10 bases between them. The CDR3 runs 14 residues. From germline, CDR1 is SGHRS and CDR2 YFSETQ. The CDR3 region is CASSLGEVVYEQYF. The CDR3 region has the DNA TGCGCCAGCAGCTTGGGGGAGGTGGTCTACGAGCAGTACTTC.

The chain combines TRBV7-9 with TRBJ2-7; 8 bases fit TRBD2. Trimming removed 5 bases from V and 0 bases from J; junction bases left unmatched: 9. From germline, CDR1 is SEHNR and CDR2 FQNEAQ (reference sequence). This CDR3 has 16 residues. The CDR3 is CASSASGGGSSYEQYF. CDR3 bases: TGTGCCAGCAGCGCATCGGGAGGGGGGTCCTCCTACGAGCAGTACTTC.

The rearrangement joins TRBV24-1 to TRBJ2-1, with D perhaps TRBD1 (7 bases). The CDR3 loop spans 17 amino acids. V lost 0 bases, J lost 6 bases, and 17 bases lay in between. The germline V gene has CDR1 KGHDR and CDR2 SFDVKD. The CDR3 is CATSDLGGGYDPNEQFF. The CDR3 DNA is TGTGCCACCAGTGATTTGGGAGGGGGCTATGATCCCAATGAGCAGTTCTTC.

The rearrangement joins TRBV12-3 or TRBV12-4 to TRBJ1-2; D gene ambiguous. Deletions cut 5 bases from V and 6 bases from J, with 16 bases between. The CDR3 has 14 residues. CDR3 nucleotide sequence: TGTGCCAGCAGTCTATTAGGGTCGTATGATGGCTACACCTTC. Its protein is CASSLLGSYDGYTF.

The CDR3 DNA reads TGTGCCAGCAGCCCGGGACTAGCGGGGAAAGATACGCAGTATTTT. This translates into CASSPGLAGKDTQYF. The chain recombines TRBV7-7 with TRBJ2-3; 13 positions agree with TRBD2. Germline CDR1 and CDR2: SSHAT and FNYEAQ (reference sequence). V lost 5 bases and J lost 5; bases outside the gene matches: 4. This CDR3 spans 15 amino acids.

The rearrangement uses TRBV6-5 and TRBJ1-1, with 10 nucleotides matching TRBD1. In germline, CDR1 is MNHEY, CDR2 SVGAGI. The CDR3 runs to 14 residues. V lost 2 bases to trimming and J lost 11 bases; unmatched junction nucleotides: 8. The CDR3 DNA reads as TGTGCCAGCAGTTACCCCGCCGGGACAGGGGTTGCTTTCTTT. It yields the protein CASSYPAGTGVAFF.

The count of this clonotype is one. The V gene is TRBV7-3, the J gene TRBJ2-5, with unresolved D. Germline loops: CDR1 SGHTA, CDR2 FQGTGA. The length of the CDR3 is 13 residues. With 5 bases removed from V and 5 bases from J, the gap between germline ends came to 12 bases. CDR3 bases: TGTGCCAGCAGCCCCGATCAAGGGGAGACCCAGTACTTC. It yields the protein CASSPDQGETQYF.

This clonotype was counted a few times. The chain carries TRBV5-5 and TRBJ1-3; D unresolved. V lost 4 bases to trimming and J lost 0 bases, with 23 bases between them. Germline CDR1 is SGHKS and CDR2 is YYEKEE (reference sequence). The CDR3 length is 19 residues. CDR3 bases: TGTGCCAGCAGCCCCGCCGAGCGGCTTAAGAGAAGCTCTGGAAACACCATATATTTT. It codes for CASSPAERLKRSSGNTIYF.

The chain links TRBV4-2 to TRBJ1-1; the match to TRBD1 covers 10 bases. V gave up 1 base and J gave up 1 base; unmatched junction bases: 6. This CDR3 spans 17 amino acids. From germline, CDR1 is LGHNA and CDR2 YNFKEQ. The chain's CDR3 is CASSQVGTGDANTEAFF. Written as DNA, the CDR3 is TGTGCCAGCAGCCAAGTGGGGACAGGGGATGCGAACACTGAAGCTTTCTTT.

This clonotype was recorded many times. This chain links TRBV12-3 or TRBV12-4 with TRBJ1-1; D unresolved. The length of the CDR3 is 16 residues. With 6 bases removed from V and 2 bases from J, the gap between germline ends came to 19 bases. The CDR3: CASRQLSGSSNTEAFF. The CDR3 bases are TGTGCCAGCAGGCAACTATCGGGTTCCTCAAACACTGAAGCTTTCTTT.

The J gene is TRBJ2-1, the V gene TRBV27; D gene ambiguous. Trimming took off 3 bases at V and 0 bases at J, with 6 bases between the two ends. Germline CDR1 and CDR2: MNHEY and SMNVEV (reference sequence). The CDR3 sequence is 14 residues long. The CDR3 is CASSFRFSYNEQFF. The CDR3 nucleotides read TGTGCCAGCAGTTTTAGGTTCTCCTACAATGAGCAGTTCTTC.

The chain uses TRBV7-2 and TRBJ1-1, with 7 bases aligning to TRBD1. Germline V gene data show CDR1 as SGHTA and CDR2 as FQGNSA. With V trimmed by 5 bases and J by 3 bases, 6 bases remained unmatched. CDR3 length: 14 amino acids. As DNA, the CDR3 is TGTGCCAGCAGCCCACAGGGGACGGACACTGAAGCTTTCTTT. Its protein product is CASSPQGTDTEAFF.

This clonotype was seen only a few times. The chain uses TRBV12-3 or TRBV12-4 and TRBJ2-3, with D perhaps matching TRBD2 (5 bases). The CDR3 loop spans 14 amino acids. V was pared by 4 bases and J by 6 bases, with 14 bases between. Written as DNA, the CDR3 is TGTGCCAGCAGTTCGCGTCCACTAGAGGATACGCAGTATTTT. Protein: CASSSRPLEDTQYF.

This chain joins TRBV6-5 and TRBJ2-5; 13 bases are a match to TRBD2. The germline V gene encodes CDR1 MNHEY and CDR2 SVGAGI. V lost 5 bases, J lost 5 bases, and 5 bases stayed unmatched. The CDR3 totals 15 residues. CDR3 in amino acids: CASSRTSGSGETQYF. CDR3 bases: TGTGCCAGCAGTCGGACTAGCGGGAGTGGCGAGACCCAGTACTTC.